This T cell receptor beta chain is from a study of cytomegalovirus exposure and HLA in healthy donors. This clone was counted between two and nine times. Primers: 60 Vbeta forward and 13 Jbeta reverse. The repertoire was sequenced with immunoSEQ multiplex PCR; TCRdb's copy has only in-frame clones and lacks some. Among 95,000 to 150,000 clones listed, around three fifths were seen once. The sequenced sample consisted of PBMCs. The clonotype originates from a woman aged 40 to 50 in good health and CMV-seropositive.

The CDR3 loop reads CASSAGGLAGVEQFF. Here the CDR3 DNA reads TGTGCCAGCAGCGCAGGGGGACTAGCGGGTGTTGAGCAGTTCTTC. The rearrangement links TRBV11-2 to TRBJ2-1; 12 bases line up with TRBD2. Unmatched junction bases numbered 8, after V lost 5 bases and J lost 9 bases. The germline V gene has CDR1 SGHAT and CDR2 FQNNGV. The CDR3 is 15 amino acids.